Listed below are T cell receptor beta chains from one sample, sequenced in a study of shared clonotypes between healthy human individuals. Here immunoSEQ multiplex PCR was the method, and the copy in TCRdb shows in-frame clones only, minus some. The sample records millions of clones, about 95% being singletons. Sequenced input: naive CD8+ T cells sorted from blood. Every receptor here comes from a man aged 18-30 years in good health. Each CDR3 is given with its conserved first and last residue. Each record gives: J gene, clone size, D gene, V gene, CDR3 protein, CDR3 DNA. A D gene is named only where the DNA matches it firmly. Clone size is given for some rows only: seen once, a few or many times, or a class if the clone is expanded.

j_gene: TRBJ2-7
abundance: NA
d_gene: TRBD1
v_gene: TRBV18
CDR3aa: CASSPGTGPTYEQYF
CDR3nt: TGTGCCAGCTCACCCGGGACAGGCCCGACCTACGAGCAGTACTTC

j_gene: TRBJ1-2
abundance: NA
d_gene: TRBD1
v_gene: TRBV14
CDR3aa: CASSQGQGRLDGYTF
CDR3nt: TGTGCCAGCAGCCAAGGACAGGGAAGGTTGGATGGCTACACCTTC

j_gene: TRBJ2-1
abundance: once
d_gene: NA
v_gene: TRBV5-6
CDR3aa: CASSLGTPNEQFF
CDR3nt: TGTGCCAGCAGCTTGGGCACCCCCAATGAGCAGTTCTTC

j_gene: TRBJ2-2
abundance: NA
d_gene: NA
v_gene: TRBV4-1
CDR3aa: CASSHKDSSEPGELFF
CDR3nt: TGCGCCAGCAGCCACAAGGATAGCTCGGAACCCGGGGAGCTGTTTTTT

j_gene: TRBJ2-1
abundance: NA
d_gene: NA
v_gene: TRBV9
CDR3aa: CASSVASRVEQFF
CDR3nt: TGTGCCAGCAGCGTCGCCTCCCGGGTTGAGCAGTTCTTC

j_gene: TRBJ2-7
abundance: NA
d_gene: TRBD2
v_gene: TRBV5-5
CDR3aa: CASSLFDLAGVYEQYF
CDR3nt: TGTGCCAGCAGCTTGTTCGACTTAGCGGGAGTCTACGAGCAGTACTTC

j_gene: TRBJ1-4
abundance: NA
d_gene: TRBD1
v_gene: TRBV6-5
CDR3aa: CASGGQGAPGEKLFF
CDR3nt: TGTGCCAGCGGAGGACAGGGGGCGCCGGGTGAAAAACTGTTTTTT

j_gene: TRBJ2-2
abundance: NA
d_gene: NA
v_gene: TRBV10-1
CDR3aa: CASSEMSAGELFF
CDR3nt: TGCGCCAGCAGTGAAATGAGCGCCGGGGAGCTGTTTTTT

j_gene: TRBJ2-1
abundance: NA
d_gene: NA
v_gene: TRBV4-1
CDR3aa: CASSQAGLANNEQFF
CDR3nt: TGCGCCAGCAGCCAGGCGGGACTGGCGAACAATGAGCAGTTCTTC

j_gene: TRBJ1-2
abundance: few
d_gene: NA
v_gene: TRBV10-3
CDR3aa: CAITEEGRIYGYTF
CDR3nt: TGTGCCATCACGGAGGAGGGCCGGATCTATGGCTACACCTTC

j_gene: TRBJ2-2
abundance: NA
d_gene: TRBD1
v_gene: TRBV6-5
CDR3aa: CASRQGPYTGELFF
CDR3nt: TGTGCCAGTAGACAGGGACCTTACACCGGGGAGCTGTTTTTT

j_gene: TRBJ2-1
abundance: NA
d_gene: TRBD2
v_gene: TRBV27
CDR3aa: CASSLLAGGPYNEQFF
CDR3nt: TGTGCCAGCAGTCTCCTAGCGGGGGGGCCCTACAATGAGCAGTTCTTC

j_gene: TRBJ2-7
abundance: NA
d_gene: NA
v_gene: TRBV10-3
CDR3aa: CAITQDSSYEQYF
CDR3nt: TGTGCCATCACTCAGGACAGCTCCTACGAGCAGTACTTC

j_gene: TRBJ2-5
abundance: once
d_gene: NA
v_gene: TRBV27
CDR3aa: CASSLSGGLLLQETQYF
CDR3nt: TGTGCCAGCAGTTTATCGGGGGGACTCCTACTCCAAGAGACCCAGTACTTC

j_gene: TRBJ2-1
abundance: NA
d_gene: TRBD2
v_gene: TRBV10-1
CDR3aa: CASSLSGSSYNEQFF
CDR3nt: TGCGCCAGCAGTCTTAGCGGGAGCTCCTACAATGAGCAGTTCTTC

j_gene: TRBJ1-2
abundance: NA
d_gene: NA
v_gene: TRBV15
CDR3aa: CATSREKGSQGSPNYGYTF
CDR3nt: TGTGCCACCAGCAGAGAGAAGGGGTCACAGGGCAGTCCGAACTATGGCTACACCTTC

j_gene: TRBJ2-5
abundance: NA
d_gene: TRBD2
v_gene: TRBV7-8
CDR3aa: CASSSGTSGGARETQYF
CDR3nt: TGTGCCAGCAGCTCCGGGACTAGCGGGGGGGCCAGGGAGACCCAGTACTTC

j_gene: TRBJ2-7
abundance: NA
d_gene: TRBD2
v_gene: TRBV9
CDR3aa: CASSAGTSESYEQYF
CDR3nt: TGTGCCAGCAGCGCGGGGACTAGCGAATCCTACGAGCAGTACTTC

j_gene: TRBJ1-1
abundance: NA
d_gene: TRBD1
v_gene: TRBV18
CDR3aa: CASSLDRGFSPEAFF
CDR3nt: TGTGCCAGCTCCTTGGACAGGGGATTTTCCCCTGAAGCTTTCTTT

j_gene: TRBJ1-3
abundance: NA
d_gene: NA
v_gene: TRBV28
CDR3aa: CASSFWGPDTASGNTIYF
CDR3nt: TGTGCCAGCAGTTTTTGGGGGCCCGACACCGCCTCTGGAAACACCATATATTTT

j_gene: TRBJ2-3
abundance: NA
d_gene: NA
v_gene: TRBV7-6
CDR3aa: CASSLLADTQYF
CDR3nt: TGTGCCAGCAGCTTATTAGCCGATACGCAGTATTTT

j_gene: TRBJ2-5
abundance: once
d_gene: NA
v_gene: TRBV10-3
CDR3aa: CAISLRDMNQETQYF
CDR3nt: TGTGCCATCAGTCTCCGGGACATGAATCAAGAGACCCAGTACTTC

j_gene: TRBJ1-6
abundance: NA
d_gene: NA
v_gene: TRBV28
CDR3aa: CASSLPGSNSPLHF
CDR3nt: TGTGCCAGCAGTTTACCGGGTAGCAATTCACCCCTCCACTTT

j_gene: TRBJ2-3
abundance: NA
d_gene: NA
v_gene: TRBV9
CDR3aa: CASSVEWADTQYF
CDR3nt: TGTGCCAGCAGCGTAGAGTGGGCAGATACGCAGTATTTT

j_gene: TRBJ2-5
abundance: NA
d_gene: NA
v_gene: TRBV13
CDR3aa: CASSLVLEGGETQYF
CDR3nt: TGTGCCAGCAGCCTAGTCCTGGAGGGGGGTGAGACCCAGTACTTC

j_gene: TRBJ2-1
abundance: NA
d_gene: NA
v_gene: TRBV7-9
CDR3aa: CASSPEGRVSYNEQFF
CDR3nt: TGTGCCAGCAGCCCGGAGGGACGCGTCTCCTACAATGAGCAGTTCTTC

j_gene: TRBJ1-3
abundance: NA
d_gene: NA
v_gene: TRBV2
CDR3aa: CASSEGGLRNTIYF
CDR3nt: TGTGCCAGCAGTGAAGGGGGGCTGAGAAACACCATATATTTT

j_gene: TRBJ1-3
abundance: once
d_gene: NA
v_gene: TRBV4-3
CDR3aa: CASSQDLGPGNTIYF
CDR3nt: TGCGCCAGCAGCCAAGATCTTGGTCCTGGAAACACCATATATTTT

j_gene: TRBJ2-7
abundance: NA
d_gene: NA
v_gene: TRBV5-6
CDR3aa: CASSLAGQASFYEQYF
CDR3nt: TGTGCCAGCAGCTTGGCTGGGCAGGCTAGCTTCTACGAGCAGTACTTC

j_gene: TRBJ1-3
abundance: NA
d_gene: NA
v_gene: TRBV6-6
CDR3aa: CASSYSGTQSGNTIYF
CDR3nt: TGTGCCAGCAGTTACTCCGGGACACAATCTGGAAACACCATATATTTT

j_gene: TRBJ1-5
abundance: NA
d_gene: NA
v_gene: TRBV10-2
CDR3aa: CASSELGGNNQPQHF
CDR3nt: TGCGCCAGCAGTGAGTTAGGCGGAAACAATCAGCCCCAGCATTTT

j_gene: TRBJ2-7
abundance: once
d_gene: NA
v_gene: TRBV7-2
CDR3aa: CASSFYRTLESYEQYF
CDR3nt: TGTGCCAGCAGTTTCTACAGGACGCTTGAATCCTACGAGCAGTACTTC

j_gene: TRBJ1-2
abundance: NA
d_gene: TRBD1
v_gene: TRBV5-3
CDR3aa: CARSLLRDRVGGYTF
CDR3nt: TGTGCCAGAAGCCTACTCCGGGACAGGGTAGGTGGCTACACCTTC

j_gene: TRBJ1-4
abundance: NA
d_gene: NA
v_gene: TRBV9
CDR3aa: CASSGQGNEKLFF
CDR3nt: TGTGCCAGCAGCGGGCAGGGTAACGAAAAACTGTTTTTT

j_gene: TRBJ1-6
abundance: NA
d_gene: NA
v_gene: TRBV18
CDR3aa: CASSPRDLLTYNSPLHF
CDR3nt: TGTGCCAGCTCACCACGGGACCTTCTTACCTATAATTCACCCCTCCACTTT

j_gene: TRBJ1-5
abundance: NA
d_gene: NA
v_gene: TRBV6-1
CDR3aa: CASSEEEGGGNQPQHF
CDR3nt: TGTGCCAGCAGTGAAGAGGAGGGAGGAGGCAATCAGCCCCAGCATTTT

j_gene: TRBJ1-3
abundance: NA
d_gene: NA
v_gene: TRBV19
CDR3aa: CASGRASLSGNTIYF
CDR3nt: TGTGCCAGTGGAAGGGCGTCCCTCTCTGGAAACACCATATATTTT

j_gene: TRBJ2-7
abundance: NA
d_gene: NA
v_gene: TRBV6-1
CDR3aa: CAAEEGAFYEQYF
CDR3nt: TGTGCTGCGGAGGAGGGGGCCTTCTACGAGCAGTACTTC

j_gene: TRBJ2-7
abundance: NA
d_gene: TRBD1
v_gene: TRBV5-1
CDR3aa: CASSSGGTGAYEQYF
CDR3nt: TGCGCCAGCAGCTCGGGCGGGACAGGGGCCTACGAGCAGTACTTC

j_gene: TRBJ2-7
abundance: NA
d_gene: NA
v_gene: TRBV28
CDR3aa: CASSPDVAYEQYF
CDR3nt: TGTGCCAGCAGCCCCGACGTTGCCTACGAGCAGTACTTC

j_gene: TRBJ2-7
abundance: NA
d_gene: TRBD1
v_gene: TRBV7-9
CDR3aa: CASAGQGIDEQYF
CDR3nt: TGTGCCAGCGCAGGACAGGGTATCGACGAGCAGTACTTC